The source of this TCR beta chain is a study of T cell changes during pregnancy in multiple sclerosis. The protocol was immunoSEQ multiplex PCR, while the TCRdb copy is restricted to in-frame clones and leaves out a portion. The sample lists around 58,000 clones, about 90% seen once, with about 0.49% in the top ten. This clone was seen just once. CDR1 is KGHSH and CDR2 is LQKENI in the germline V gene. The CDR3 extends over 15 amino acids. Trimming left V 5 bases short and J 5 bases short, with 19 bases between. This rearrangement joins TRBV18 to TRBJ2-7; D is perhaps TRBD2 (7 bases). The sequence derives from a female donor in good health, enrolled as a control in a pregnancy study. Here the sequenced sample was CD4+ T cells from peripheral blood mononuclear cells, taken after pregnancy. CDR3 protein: CASSRTAGAGHEQYF. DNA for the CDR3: TGTGCCAGCTCAAGGACGGCGGGGGCTGGACACGAGCAGTACTTC.